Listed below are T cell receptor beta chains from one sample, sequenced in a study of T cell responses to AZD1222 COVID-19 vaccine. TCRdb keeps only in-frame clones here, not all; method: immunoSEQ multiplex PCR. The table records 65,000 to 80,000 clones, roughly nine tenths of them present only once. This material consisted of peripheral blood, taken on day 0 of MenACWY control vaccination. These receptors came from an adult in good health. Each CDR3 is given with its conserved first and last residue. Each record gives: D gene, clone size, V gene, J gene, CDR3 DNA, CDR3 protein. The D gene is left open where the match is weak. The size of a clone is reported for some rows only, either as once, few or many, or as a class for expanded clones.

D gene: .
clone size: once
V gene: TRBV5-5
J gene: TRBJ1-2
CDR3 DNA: TGTGCCAGCAGTAAACCAGGAGCTAACTATGGCTACACCTTC
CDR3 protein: CASSKPGANYGYTF

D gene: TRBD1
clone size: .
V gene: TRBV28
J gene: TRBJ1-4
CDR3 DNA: TGTGCCAGCAGTTTAATCGGGACAGCCTCTAATGAAAAACTGTTTTTT
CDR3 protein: CASSLIGTASNEKLFF

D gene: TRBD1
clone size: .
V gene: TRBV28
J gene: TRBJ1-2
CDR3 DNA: TGTGCCAGCAGTTTGGTGACAGGGGGCGTTGTTCCCTATGGCTACACCTTC
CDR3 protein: CASSLVTGGVVPYGYTF

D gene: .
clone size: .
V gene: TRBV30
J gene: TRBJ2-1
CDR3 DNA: TGTGCCTGGGACGACGAGGGACCCTCCATCAATGAGCAGTTCTTC
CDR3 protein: CAWDDEGPSINEQFF

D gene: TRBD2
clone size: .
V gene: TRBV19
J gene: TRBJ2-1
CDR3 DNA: TGTGCCAGTAGTATCCGACTAGCGGGAGGTCTGGACAATGAGCAGTTCTTC
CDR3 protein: CASSIRLAGGLDNEQFF

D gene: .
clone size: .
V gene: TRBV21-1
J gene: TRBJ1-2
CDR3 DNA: TGTGCCAGCAGCAAAACGAATGGACAGCCCCCTAATGGCTACACCTTC
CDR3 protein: CASSKTNGQPPNGYTF

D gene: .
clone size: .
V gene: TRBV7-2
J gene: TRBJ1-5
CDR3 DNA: TGTGCCAGCAGCATGGGCATGGAGCCCCAGCATTTT
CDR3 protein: CASSMGMEPQHF

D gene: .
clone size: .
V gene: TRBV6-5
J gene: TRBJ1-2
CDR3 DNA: TGTGCCAGCAGTTATTCTCCCCCGGGGCGCGGCTATGGCTACACCTTC
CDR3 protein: CASSYSPPGRGYGYTF

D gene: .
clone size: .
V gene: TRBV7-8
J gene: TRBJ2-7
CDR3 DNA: TGTGCCAGCAGGCAGGGCCTCGAGCAGTACTTC
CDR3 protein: CASRQGLEQYF

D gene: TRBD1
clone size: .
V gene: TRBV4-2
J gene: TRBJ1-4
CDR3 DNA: TGTGCCAGCAGCCAAGGGGACAGGGAGGGTGAAAAACTGTTTTTT
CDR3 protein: CASSQGDREGEKLFF

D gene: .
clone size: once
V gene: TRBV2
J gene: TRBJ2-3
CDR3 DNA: TGTGCCAGCAGCCTACGGGACTCAGTAAGCACAGATACGCAGTATTTT
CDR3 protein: CASSLRDSVSTDTQYF

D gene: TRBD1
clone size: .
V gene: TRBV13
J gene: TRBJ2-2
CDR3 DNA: TGTGCCAGCAGCTCAGGACAGGGCCAAAAGCTGTTTTTT
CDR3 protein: CASSSGQGQKLFF

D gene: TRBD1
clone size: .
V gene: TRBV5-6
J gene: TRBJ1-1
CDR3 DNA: TGTGCCAGCAGCGTTGGGGACAGGTCCCTATGGAACACTGAAGCTTTCTTT
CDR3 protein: CASSVGDRSLWNTEAFF

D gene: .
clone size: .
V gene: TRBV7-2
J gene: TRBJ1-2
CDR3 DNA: TGTGCCAGCAGCTCTCAAAAACGACAGGCGCAAAGGGGAGGCTACACCTTC
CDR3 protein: CASSSQKRQAQRGGYTF

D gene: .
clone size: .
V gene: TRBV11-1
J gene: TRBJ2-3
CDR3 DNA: TGTGCCAGCAGCCTTGGACAGAGCACAGATACGCAGTATTTT
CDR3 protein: CASSLGQSTDTQYF

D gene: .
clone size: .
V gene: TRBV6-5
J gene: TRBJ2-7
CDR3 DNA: TGTGCCAGCAGTAGAGTTTTGGACAGCCCCTCCGAGCAGTACTTC
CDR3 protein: CASSRVLDSPSEQYF

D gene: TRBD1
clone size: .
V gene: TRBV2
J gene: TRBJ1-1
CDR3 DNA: TGTGCCAGCAGGGGGGACAGTAAGACTGAAGCTTTCTTT
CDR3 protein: CASRGDSKTEAFF

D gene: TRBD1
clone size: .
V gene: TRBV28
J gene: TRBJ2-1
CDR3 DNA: TGTGCCAGCTGCCCATCCGGGACAGTCTACAATGAGCAGTTCTTC
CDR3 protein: CASCPSGTVYNEQFF

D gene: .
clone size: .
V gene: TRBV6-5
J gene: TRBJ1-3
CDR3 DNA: TGTGCCAGCAGTTACTCGAGTATCTCTGGAAACACCATATATTTT
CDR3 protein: CASSYSSISGNTIYF

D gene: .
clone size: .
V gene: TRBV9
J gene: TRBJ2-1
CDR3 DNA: TGTGCCAGCAGCGTCCTCGGGGGGCAGCGGGGTTCCTCCTACAATGAGCAGTTCTTC
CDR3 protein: CASSVLGGQRGSSYNEQFF

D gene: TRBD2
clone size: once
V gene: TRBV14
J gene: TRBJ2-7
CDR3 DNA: TGTGCCAGCAGCCCAAGACTAGCGGGAAAGGGCTACGAGCAGTACTTC
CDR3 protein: CASSPRLAGKGYEQYF

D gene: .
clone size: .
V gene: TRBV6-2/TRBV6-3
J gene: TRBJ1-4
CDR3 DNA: TGTGCCAGCAGCTCCGCCCGGGGTGCAACTAATGAAAAACTGTTTTTT
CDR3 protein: CASSSARGATNEKLFF

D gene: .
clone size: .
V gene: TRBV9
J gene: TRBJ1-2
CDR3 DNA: TGTGCCAGCAGCGTAGGGGGACCTAACTATGGCTACACCTTC
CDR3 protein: CASSVGGPNYGYTF

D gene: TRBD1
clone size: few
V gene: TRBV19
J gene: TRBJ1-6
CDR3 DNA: TGTGCCAGCGCCGCCGTGACAGGGGGCGGTTCACCCCTCCACTTT
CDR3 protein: CASAAVTGGGSPLHF

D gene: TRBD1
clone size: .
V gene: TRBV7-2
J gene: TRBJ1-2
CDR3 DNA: TGTGCCAGCGGAACAGGGGGAGGAATTGGCTACACCTTC
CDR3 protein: CASGTGGGIGYTF

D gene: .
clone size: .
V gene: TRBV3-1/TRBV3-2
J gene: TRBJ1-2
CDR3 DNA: TGTGCCAGCAGCCACGGACAGTATGGCTACACCTTC
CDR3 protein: CASSHGQYGYTF

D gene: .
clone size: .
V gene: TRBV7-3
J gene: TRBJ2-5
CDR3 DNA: TGTGCCAGCAGCGGGGGGCCCCAAGAGACCCAGTACTTC
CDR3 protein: CASSGGPQETQYF

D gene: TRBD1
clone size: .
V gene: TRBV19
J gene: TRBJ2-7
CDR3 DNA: TGTGCCAGTAGCCAGACAGGGGGCTTCGAGCAGTACTTC
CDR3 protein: CASSQTGGFEQYF

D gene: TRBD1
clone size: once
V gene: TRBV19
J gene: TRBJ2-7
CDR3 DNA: TGTGCCAGTAGTCCCGACAGGGATAGCGAGCAGTACTTC
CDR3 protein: CASSPDRDSEQYF

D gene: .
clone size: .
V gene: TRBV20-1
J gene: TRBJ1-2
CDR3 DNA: TGCAGTGCTAGTTCTGGGCCGAGGGGCTACACCTTC
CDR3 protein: CSASSGPRGYTF

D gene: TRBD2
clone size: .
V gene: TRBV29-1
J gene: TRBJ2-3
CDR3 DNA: TGCAGCGTTGCTGAGTATAGCGGGGGGGCCTTAGATACGCAGTATTTT
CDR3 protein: CSVAEYSGGALDTQYF

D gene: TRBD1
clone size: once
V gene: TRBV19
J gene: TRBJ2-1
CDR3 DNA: TGTGCCAGTAGTATGGGGACAGGGGTATACAATGAGCAGTTCTTC
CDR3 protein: CASSMGTGVYNEQFF

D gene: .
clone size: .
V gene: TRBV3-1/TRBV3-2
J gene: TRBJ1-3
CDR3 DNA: TGTGCCACCAGGACTGACTCTGGAAACACCATATATTTT
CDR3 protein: CATRTDSGNTIYF

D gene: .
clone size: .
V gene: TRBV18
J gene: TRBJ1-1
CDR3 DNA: TGTGCCAGCTCACCAGCCGGGGTGAACACTGAAGCTTTCTTT
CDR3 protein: CASSPAGVNTEAFF

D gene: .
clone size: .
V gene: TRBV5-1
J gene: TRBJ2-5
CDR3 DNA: TGCGCCAGCAGCTTGTTTTCGGGTCAAGAGACCCAGTACTTC
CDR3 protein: CASSLFSGQETQYF

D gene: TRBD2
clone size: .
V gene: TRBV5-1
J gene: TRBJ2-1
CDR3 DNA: TGCGCCAGCAGCTTGGGTGCACTAGCGGGAGTCGATGAGCAGTTCTTC
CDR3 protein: CASSLGALAGVDEQFF

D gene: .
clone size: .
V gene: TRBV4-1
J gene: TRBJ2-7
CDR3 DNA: TGCGCCAGCAGCCCGCCAGACTACTTCGAGCAGTACTTC
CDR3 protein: CASSPPDYFEQYF

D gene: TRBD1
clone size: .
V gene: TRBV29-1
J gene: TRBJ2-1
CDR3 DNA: TGCAGCGTTGTTCTTCAGGGGGCTAGCAATGAGCAGTTCTTC
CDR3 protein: CSVVLQGASNEQFF

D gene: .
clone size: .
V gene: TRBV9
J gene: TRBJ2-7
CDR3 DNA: TGTGCCAGCAGCGTAGGTTGGGGGACCGGCGAGCAGTACTTC
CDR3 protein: CASSVGWGTGEQYF

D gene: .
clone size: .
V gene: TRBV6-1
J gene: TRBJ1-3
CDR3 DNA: TGTGCCAGCAGGGAAGAGAGCTCTGGAAACACCATATATTTT
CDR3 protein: CASREESSGNTIYF

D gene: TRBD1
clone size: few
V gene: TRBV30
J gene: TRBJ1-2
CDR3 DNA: TGTGCCTGGGGGACAGGGGCTATGGACTACACCTTC
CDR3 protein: CAWGTGAMDYTF

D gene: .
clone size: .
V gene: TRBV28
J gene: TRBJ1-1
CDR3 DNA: TGTGCCAGCAGTCTAAACGGGGGAGCTTTCTTT
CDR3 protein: CASSLNGGAFF

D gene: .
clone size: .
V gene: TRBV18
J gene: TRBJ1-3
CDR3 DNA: TGTGCCAGCTCACCCCTCCCGGGGTATGGAAACACCATATATTTT
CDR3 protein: CASSPLPGYGNTIYF

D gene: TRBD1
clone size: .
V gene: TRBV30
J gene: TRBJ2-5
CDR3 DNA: TGTGCCTGGAGCACGGGACAGGTCGGGGGGACCCAGTACTTC
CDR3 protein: CAWSTGQVGGTQYF

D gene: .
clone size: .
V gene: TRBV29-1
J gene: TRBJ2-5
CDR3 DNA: TGCAGCGTTGCGAAGACAGGAGGGCTAACCCAAGAGACCCAGTACTTC
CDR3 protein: CSVAKTGGLTQETQYF

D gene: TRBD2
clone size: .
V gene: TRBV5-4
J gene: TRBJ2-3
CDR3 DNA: TGTGCCAGCAGCTTAGGTGGGGGGGGTAACACAGATACGCAGTATTTT
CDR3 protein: CASSLGGGGNTDTQYF

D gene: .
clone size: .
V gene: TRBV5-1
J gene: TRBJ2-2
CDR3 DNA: TGCGCCAGCAGCTTACTCCAGCGATCGAACACCGGGGAGCTGTTTTTT
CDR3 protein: CASSLLQRSNTGELFF

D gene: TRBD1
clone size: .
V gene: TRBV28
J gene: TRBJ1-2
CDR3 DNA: TGTGCCAGCAGTCTACCAGGGGGCTATGGCTACACCTTC
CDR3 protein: CASSLPGGYGYTF

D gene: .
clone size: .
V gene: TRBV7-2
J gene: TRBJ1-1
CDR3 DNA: TGTGCCAGCAGCCCCTGGGGGGGCTCGAACACTGAAGCTTTCTTT
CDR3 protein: CASSPWGGSNTEAFF

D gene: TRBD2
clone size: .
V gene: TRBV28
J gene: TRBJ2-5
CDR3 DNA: TGTGCCAGCAGTTCCCAGCCGGGAGGCCAAGAGACCCAGTACTTC
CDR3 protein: CASSSQPGGQETQYF

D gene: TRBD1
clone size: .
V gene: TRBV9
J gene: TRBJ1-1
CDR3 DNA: TGTGCCAGCACCGTGACAGGGGAAGGTGGCACTGAAGCTTTCTTT
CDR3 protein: CASTVTGEGGTEAFF

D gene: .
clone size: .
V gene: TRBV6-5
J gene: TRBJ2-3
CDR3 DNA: TGTGCCAGCAGTTACTCGGTTAGTTCTGCAAATACGCAGTATTTT
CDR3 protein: CASSYSVSSANTQYF

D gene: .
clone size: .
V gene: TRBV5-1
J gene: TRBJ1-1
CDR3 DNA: TGCGCCAGCAGCTTGGAGATGGGGACTGAAGCTTTCTTT
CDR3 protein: CASSLEMGTEAFF

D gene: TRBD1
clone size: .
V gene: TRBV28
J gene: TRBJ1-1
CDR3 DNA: TGTGCCAGCAGTCCCCATCAGGGGGCCCATAACACTGAAGCTTTCTTT
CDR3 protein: CASSPHQGAHNTEAFF